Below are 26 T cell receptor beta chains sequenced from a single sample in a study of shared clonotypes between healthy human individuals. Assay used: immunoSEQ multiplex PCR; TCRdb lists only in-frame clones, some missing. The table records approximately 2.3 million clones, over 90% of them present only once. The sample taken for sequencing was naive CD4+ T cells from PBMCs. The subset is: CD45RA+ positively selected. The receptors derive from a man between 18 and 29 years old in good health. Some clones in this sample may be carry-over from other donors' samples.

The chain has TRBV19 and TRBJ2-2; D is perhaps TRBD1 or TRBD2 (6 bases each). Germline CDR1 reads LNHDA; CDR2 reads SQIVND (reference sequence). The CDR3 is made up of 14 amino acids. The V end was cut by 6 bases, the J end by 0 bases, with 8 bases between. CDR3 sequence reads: CASRRGPNTGELFF. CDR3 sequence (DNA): TGTGCCAGTAGACGGGGGCCGAACACCGGGGAGCTGTTTTTT.

Here the CDR3 reads CASSTRGDQETQYF. For the CDR3, the DNA is TGTGCCAGCAGCACCCGGGGAGACCAAGAGACCCAGTACTTC. The rearrangement joins TRBV9 to TRBJ2-5; tentative D call: TRBD2 (5 bases). Germline CDR1 reads SGDLS; CDR2 reads YYNGEE. Deletions cut 4 bases from V and 0 bases from J, with 10 bases between. This CDR3 has 14 residues.

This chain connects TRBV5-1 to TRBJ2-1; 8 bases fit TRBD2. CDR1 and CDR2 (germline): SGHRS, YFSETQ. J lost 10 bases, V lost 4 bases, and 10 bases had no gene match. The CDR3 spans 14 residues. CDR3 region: CASSIETSAWEQFF. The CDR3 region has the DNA TGCGCCAGCAGCATAGAGACTAGCGCTTGGGAGCAGTTCTTC.

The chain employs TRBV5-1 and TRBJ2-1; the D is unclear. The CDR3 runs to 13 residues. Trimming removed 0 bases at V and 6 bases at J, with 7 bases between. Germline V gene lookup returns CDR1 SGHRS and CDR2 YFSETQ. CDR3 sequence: CASSLGHGNEQFF. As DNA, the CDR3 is TGCGCCAGCAGCTTGGGCCACGGCAATGAGCAGTTCTTC.

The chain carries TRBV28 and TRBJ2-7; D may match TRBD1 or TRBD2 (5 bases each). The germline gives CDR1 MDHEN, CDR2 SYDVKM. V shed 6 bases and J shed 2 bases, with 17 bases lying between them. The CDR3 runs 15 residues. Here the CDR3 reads CASRKRDGITYEQYF. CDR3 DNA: TGTGCCAGCAGGAAAAGGGACGGGATTACCTACGAGCAGTACTTC.

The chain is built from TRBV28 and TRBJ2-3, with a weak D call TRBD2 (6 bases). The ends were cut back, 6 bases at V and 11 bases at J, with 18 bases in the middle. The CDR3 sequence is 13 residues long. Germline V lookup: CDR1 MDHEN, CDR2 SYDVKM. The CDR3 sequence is CASSPRDSGGQYF. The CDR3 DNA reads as TGTGCCAGCAGCCCTCGGGATTCCGGGGGGCAGTATTTT. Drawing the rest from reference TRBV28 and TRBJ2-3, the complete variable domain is DVKVTQSSRYLVKRTGEKVFLECVQDMDHENMFWYRQDPGLGLRLIYFSYDVKMKEKGDIPEGYSVSREKKERFSLILESASTNQTSMYLCASSPRDSGGQYFGPGTRLTVL.

The CDR3 reads CASSLGGTGVDYGYTF. The CDR3 region has the DNA TGTGCCAGCAGCTTAGGTGGGACAGGGGTGGACTATGGCTACACCTTC. J is TRBJ1-2 and V is TRBV7-9; 10 positions agree with TRBD1. V shed 1 base, J shed 3 bases, and the junction held 5 bases outside the gene matches. Germline lookup yields CDR1 SEHNR and CDR2 FQNEAQ (reference sequence). The CDR3 extends over 16 amino acids.

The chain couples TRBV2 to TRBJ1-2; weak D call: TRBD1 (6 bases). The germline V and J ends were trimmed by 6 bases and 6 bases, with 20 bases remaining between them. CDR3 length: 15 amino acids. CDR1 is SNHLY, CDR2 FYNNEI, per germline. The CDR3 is CASRDTGKIAHGYTF. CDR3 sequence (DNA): TGTGCCAGCAGAGACACAGGGAAGATCGCTCATGGCTACACCTTC.

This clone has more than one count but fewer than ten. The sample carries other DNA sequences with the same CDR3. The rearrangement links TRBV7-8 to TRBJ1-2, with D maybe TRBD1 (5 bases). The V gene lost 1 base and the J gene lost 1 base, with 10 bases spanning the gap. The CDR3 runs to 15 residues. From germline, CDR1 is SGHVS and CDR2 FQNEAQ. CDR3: CASSLGGQGNYGYTF. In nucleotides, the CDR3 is TGTGCCAGCAGCTTAGGTGGGCAGGGTAACTATGGCTACACCTTC.

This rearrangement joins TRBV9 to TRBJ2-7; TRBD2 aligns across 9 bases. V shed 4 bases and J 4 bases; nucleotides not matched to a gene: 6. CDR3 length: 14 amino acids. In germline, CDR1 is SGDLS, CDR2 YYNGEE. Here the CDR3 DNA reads TGTGCCAGCAGCTCCGGACTAGCGTCGTACGAGCAGTACTTC. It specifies CASSSGLASYEQYF.

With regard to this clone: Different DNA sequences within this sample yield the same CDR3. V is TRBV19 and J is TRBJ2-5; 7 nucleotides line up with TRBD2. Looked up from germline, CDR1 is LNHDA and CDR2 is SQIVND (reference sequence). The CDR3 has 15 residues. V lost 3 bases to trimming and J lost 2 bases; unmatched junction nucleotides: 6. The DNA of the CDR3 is TGTGCCAGTAGTATTCTCCTAGCGGAACAAGAGACCCAGTACTTC. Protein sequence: CASSILLAEQETQYF.

The CDR3 protein is CASRIGGTNEKLFF. CDR3 coding DNA: TGTGCCAGCAGGATCGGGGGAACTAATGAAAAACTGTTTTTT. The chain employs TRBV2 and TRBJ1-4; D may be TRBD1 (5 bases). The V gene's germline CDR1 is SNHLY and CDR2 FYNNEI. V shed 6 bases and J shed 1 base, with 9 bases lying between them. This CDR3 is 14 amino acids long. The complete variable domain, with remaining parts taken from reference TRBV2 and TRBJ1-4, reads EPEVTQTPSHQVTQMGQEVILRCVPISNHLYFYWYRQILGQKVEFLVSFYNNEISEKSEIFDDQFSVERPDGSNFTLKIRSTKLEDSAMYFCASRIGGTNEKLFFGSGTQLSVL.

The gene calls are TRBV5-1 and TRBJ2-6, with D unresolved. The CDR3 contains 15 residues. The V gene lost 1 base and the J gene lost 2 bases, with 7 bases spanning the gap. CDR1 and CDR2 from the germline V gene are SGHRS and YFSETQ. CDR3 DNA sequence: TGCGCCAGCAGCTTGATAGGTGCTGGGGCCAACGTCCTGACTTTC. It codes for CASSLIGAGANVLTF.

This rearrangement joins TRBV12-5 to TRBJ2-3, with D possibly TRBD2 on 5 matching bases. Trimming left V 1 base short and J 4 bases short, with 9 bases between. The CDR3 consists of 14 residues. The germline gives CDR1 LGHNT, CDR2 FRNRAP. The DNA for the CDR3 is TGTGCTAGTGGTTTGGGGCTAGCATCAGATACGCAGTATTTT. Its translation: CASGLGLASDTQYF.

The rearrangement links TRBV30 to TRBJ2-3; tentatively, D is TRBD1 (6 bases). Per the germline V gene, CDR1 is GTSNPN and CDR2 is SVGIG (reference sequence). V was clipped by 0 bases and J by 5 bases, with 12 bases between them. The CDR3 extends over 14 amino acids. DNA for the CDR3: TGTGCCTGGAGTGTACGGGACATGAAAGATACGCAGTATTTT. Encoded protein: CAWSVRDMKDTQYF.

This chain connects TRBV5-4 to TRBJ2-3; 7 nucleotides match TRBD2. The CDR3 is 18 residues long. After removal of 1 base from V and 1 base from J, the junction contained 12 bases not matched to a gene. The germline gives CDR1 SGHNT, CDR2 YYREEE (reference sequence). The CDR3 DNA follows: TGTGCCAGCAGCTTGCAAATATTCCAGGCGGGGGGCACAGATACGCAGTATTTT. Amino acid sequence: CASSLQIFQAGGTDTQYF.

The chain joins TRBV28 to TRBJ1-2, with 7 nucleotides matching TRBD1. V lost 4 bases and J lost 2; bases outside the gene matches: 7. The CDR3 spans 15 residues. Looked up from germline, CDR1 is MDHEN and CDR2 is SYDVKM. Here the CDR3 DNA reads TGTGCCAGCAGTTCGACCGGGACAGCAAACTATGGCTACACCTTC. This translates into CASSSTGTANYGYTF.

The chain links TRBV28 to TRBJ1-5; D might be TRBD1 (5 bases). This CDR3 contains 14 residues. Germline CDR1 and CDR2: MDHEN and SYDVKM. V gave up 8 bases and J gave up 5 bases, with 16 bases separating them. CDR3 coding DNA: TGTGCCAGCGGTAGACAGAGTTTTTATCAGCCCCAGCATTTT. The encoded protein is CASGRQSFYQPQHF.

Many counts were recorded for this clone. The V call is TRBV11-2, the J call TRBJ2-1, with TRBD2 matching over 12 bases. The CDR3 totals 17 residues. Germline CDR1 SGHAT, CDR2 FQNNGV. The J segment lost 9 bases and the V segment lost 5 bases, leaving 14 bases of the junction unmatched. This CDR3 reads CASSQETGLAGSGEQFF. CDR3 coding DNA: TGTGCCAGCAGCCAGGAAACGGGACTAGCGGGTTCCGGTGAGCAGTTCTTC.

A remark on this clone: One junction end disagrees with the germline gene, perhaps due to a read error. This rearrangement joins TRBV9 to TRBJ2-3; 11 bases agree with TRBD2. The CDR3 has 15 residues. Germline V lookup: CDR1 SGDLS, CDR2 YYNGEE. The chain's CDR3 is CASNVAGGPGDTQYF. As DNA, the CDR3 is TGTGCCAGCAACGTAGCGGGAGGGCCGGGGGATACGCAGTATTTT. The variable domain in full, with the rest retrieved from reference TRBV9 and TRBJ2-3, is DSGVTQTPKHLITATGQRVTLRCSPRSGDLSVYWYQQSLDQGLQFLIQYYNGEERAKGNILERFSAQQFPDLHSELNLSSLELGDSALYFCASNVAGGPGDTQYFGPGTRLTVL.

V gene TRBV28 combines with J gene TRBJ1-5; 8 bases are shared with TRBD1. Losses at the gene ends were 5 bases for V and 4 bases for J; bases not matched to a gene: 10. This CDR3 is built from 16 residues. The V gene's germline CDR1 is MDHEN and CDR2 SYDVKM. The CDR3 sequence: CASSNTGGAINQPQHF. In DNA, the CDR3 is TGTGCCAGCAGTAATACAGGGGGTGCTATTAATCAGCCCCAGCATTTT.

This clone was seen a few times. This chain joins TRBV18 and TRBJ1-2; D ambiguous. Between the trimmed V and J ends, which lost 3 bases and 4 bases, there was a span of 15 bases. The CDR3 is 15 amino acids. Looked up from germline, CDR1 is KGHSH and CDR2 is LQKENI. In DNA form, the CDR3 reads TGTGCCAGCTCACCGTCCGACGGTGCAGTCTATGGCTACACCTTC. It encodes CASSPSDGAVYGYTF.

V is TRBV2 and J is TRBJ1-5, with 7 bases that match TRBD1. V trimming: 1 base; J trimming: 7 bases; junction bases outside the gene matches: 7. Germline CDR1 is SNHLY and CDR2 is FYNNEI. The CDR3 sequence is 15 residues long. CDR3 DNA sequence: TGTGCCAGCAGTGAAGGTCAGGGGGGCAGCCAGCCCCAGCATTTT. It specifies CASSEGQGGSQPQHF.

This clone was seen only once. CDR3 sequence (DNA): TGTGCCAGCAGCTTACTCCGGGAAACAGGCAACAATGAGCAGTTCTTC. It encodes CASSLLRETGNNEQFF. The chain has TRBV7-9 and TRBJ2-1, with D perhaps matching TRBD1 or TRBD2 (5 bases each). CDR1 and CDR2 from the germline V gene are SEHNR and FQNEAQ (reference sequence). Trimming stripped 2 bases from V and 5 bases from J, with 16 bases between. The CDR3 is 16 residues long.

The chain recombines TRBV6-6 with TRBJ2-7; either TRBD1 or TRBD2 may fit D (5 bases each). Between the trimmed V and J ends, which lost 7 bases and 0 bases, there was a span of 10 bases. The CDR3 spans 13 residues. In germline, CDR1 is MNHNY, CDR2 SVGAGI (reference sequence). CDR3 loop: CASTPGTSYEQYF. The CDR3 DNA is TGTGCCAGCACCCCCGGGACCTCCTACGAGCAGTACTTC.

The CDR3 DNA sequence: TGTGCCAGCAGACGGACAGGGAGCTCCTACGAGCAGTACTTC. Protein sequence: CASRRTGSSYEQYF. The genes are TRBV13 and TRBJ2-7; TRBD1 agrees at 8 bases. From germline, CDR1 is PRHDT and CDR2 FYEKMQ (reference sequence). The J segment lost 0 bases and the V segment lost 6 bases, leaving 4 bases of the junction unmatched. This CDR3 is 14 amino acids long.